These T cell receptor beta chains were read from a single sample in a study of regulatory T cells. Assay: immunoSEQ multiplex PCR; the TCRdb copy retains only in-frame clones and omits some. Here the sample spans almost 30,000 clones, around 90% being singletons. Sequencing input: conventional CD4+ T cells sorted from blood. Receptor source: a person aged 18-35 years with CD3G deficiency. The CDR3 runs from the conserved cysteine through the conserved F or W. D genes are given only for firm matches. Expanded clones get a size class; other rows say once, few or many, or leave the size out.

CDR3 length: 13
V gene: TRBV7-9
J gene: TRBJ2-1
D gene: NA
clone size: NA
CDR3 DNA: TGTGCCAGCAGCTCCCAGGGACTCCGCAAGCAGTTCTTC
CDR3 protein: CASSSQGLRKQFF

CDR3 length: 17
V gene: TRBV11-2
J gene: TRBJ2-3
D gene: TRBD2
clone size: few
CDR3 DNA: TGTGCCAGCAGCTTAGATCTAAAGCGGGAGCACACAGATACGCAGTATTTT
CDR3 protein: CASSLDLKREHTDTQYF

CDR3 length: 14
V gene: TRBV7-8
J gene: TRBJ2-5
D gene: TRBD1
clone size: once
CDR3 DNA: TGTGCCAGCAGCTCGTCAGGGGGCAGGGAGACCCAGTACTTC
CDR3 protein: CASSSSGGRETQYF

CDR3 length: 19
V gene: TRBV7-9
J gene: TRBJ2-1
D gene: NA
clone size: NA
CDR3 DNA: TGTGCCAGCAGCTTAGCTCCCAGCAGCGCTAGTAGCCCGTACAATGAGCAGTTCTTC
CDR3 protein: CASSLAPSSASSPYNEQFF

CDR3 length: 15
V gene: TRBV5-4
J gene: TRBJ2-5
D gene: NA
clone size: NA
CDR3 DNA: TGTGCCAGCAGCTTGGACTCCCTCCTGGCGGAGACCCAGTACTTC
CDR3 protein: CASSLDSLLAETQYF

CDR3 length: 11
V gene: TRBV7-9
J gene: TRBJ2-7
D gene: NA
clone size: NA
CDR3 DNA: TGTGCCAGCAGCTTCTCCTACGAGCAGTACTTC
CDR3 protein: CASSFSYEQYF

CDR3 length: 13
V gene: TRBV7-8
J gene: TRBJ2-5
D gene: NA
clone size: once
CDR3 DNA: TGTGCCAGCAGCCCACTACCCCTAGAGACCCAGTACTTC
CDR3 protein: CASSPLPLETQYF

CDR3 length: 15
V gene: TRBV15
J gene: TRBJ1-1
D gene: NA
clone size: NA
CDR3 DNA: TGTGCCACCAGCTCGCGGACAGCTACGAACACTGAAGCTTTCTTT
CDR3 protein: CATSSRTATNTEAFF

CDR3 length: 11
V gene: TRBV20-1
J gene: TRBJ1-1
D gene: TRBD1
clone size: NA
CDR3 DNA: TGCAGTGCCCAGGGGGTAACTGAAGCTTTCTTT
CDR3 protein: CSAQGVTEAFF

CDR3 length: 15
V gene: TRBV5-1
J gene: TRBJ2-1
D gene: NA
clone size: NA
CDR3 DNA: TGCGCCAGCAGTCTTCACTCGACTAGGATCAATGAGCAGTTCTTC
CDR3 protein: CASSLHSTRINEQFF

CDR3 length: 15
V gene: TRBV9
J gene: TRBJ2-5
D gene: TRBD1
clone size: NA
CDR3 DNA: TGTGCCAGCAGCCACCTACAGGGGGCATGGGAGACCCAGTACTTC
CDR3 protein: CASSHLQGAWETQYF

CDR3 length: 13
V gene: TRBV4-1
J gene: TRBJ1-5
D gene: NA
clone size: NA
CDR3 DNA: TGCGCCAGCAGCCAAGATGGATCTCAGCCCCAGCATTTT
CDR3 protein: CASSQDGSQPQHF

CDR3 length: 14
V gene: TRBV19
J gene: TRBJ2-2
D gene: NA
clone size: once
CDR3 DNA: TGTGCCAGTAGAACGGCTCACAACACCGGGGAGCTGTTTTTT
CDR3 protein: CASRTAHNTGELFF

CDR3 length: 15
V gene: TRBV7-9
J gene: TRBJ2-3
D gene: NA
clone size: NA
CDR3 DNA: TGTGCCAGCAGCTTGCGAGGGGATGCGGGAGATACGCAGTATTTT
CDR3 protein: CASSLRGDAGDTQYF

CDR3 length: 12
V gene: TRBV2
J gene: TRBJ2-7
D gene: NA
clone size: NA
CDR3 DNA: TGTGCCAGCAGCATAAGCTCCTACGAGCAGTACTTC
CDR3 protein: CASSISSYEQYF

CDR3 length: 14
V gene: TRBV5-1
J gene: TRBJ1-1
D gene: NA
clone size: NA
CDR3 DNA: TGCGCCAGCAGCTTGGGAACAGAGAACACTGAAGCTTTCTTT
CDR3 protein: CASSLGTENTEAFF

CDR3 length: 13
V gene: TRBV5-1
J gene: TRBJ1-2
D gene: NA
clone size: NA
CDR3 DNA: TGCGCCAGCAGGCCAAGGGAGGAAGGGGGCTACACCTTC
CDR3 protein: CASRPREEGGYTF

CDR3 length: 15
V gene: TRBV6-1
J gene: TRBJ2-6
D gene: NA
clone size: NA
CDR3 DNA: TGTGCCAGCAGGACCAGGGCCACAGGGGCCAACGTCCTGACTTTC
CDR3 protein: CASRTRATGANVLTF

CDR3 length: 14
V gene: TRBV28
J gene: TRBJ2-1
D gene: NA
clone size: NA
CDR3 DNA: TGTGCCAGCAGTTTTCATTTGGGGTGGGGTGAGCAGTTCTTC
CDR3 protein: CASSFHLGWGEQFF

CDR3 length: 17
V gene: TRBV5-1
J gene: TRBJ2-1
D gene: TRBD2
clone size: NA
CDR3 DNA: TGCGCCAGCAGCTTGGGATCAAGCGGGAGGTCCTACAATGAGCAGTTCTTC
CDR3 protein: CASSLGSSGRSYNEQFF

CDR3 length: 14
V gene: TRBV10-1
J gene: TRBJ2-5
D gene: TRBD2
clone size: NA
CDR3 DNA: TGCGCCAGCAGTCAAGCGGGGGCTCAAGAGACCCAGTACTTC
CDR3 protein: CASSQAGAQETQYF

CDR3 length: 14
V gene: TRBV4-1
J gene: TRBJ2-3
D gene: NA
clone size: NA
CDR3 DNA: TGCGCCAGCAGCCCGTCGGAGGGTTCAGATACGCAGTATTTT
CDR3 protein: CASSPSEGSDTQYF

CDR3 length: 14
V gene: TRBV6-1
J gene: TRBJ1-5
D gene: NA
clone size: once
CDR3 DNA: TGTGCCAGCAGCACCGGTGGGGGTAATCAGCCCCAGCATTTT
CDR3 protein: CASSTGGGNQPQHF

CDR3 length: 15
V gene: TRBV28
J gene: TRBJ2-2
D gene: TRBD1
clone size: NA
CDR3 DNA: TGTGCCAGCAGAACAGGGGCAGTTAACACCGGGGAGCTGTTTTTT
CDR3 protein: CASRTGAVNTGELFF

CDR3 length: 16
V gene: TRBV5-1
J gene: TRBJ2-1
D gene: NA
clone size: NA
CDR3 DNA: TGCGCCAGCAGCCCGTCCCCAGCGCCCGGTGACAATGAGCAGTTCTTC
CDR3 protein: CASSPSPAPGDNEQFF

CDR3 length: 13
V gene: TRBV6-4
J gene: TRBJ1-2
D gene: NA
clone size: NA
CDR3 DNA: TGTGCCAGCAGTGAGAAGGTTTGGGTTGGCTACACCTTC
CDR3 protein: CASSEKVWVGYTF

CDR3 length: 16
V gene: TRBV28
J gene: TRBJ2-7
D gene: TRBD2
clone size: few
CDR3 DNA: TGTGCCAGCAGTTTAGGGGTTAGCGGGAGGTCCTACGAGCAGTACTTC
CDR3 protein: CASSLGVSGRSYEQYF

CDR3 length: 12
V gene: TRBV5-1
J gene: TRBJ2-5
D gene: NA
clone size: NA
CDR3 DNA: TGCGCCAGCAGCTTGTCCCCCGGGGTCCAGTACTTC
CDR3 protein: CASSLSPGVQYF

CDR3 length: 15
V gene: TRBV11-2
J gene: TRBJ2-7
D gene: NA
clone size: NA
CDR3 DNA: TGTGCCAGCAGCTTAGATCCTGGGACCTTTTACGAGCAGTACTTC
CDR3 protein: CASSLDPGTFYEQYF

CDR3 length: 14
V gene: TRBV19
J gene: TRBJ1-1
D gene: NA
clone size: NA
CDR3 DNA: TGTGCCAGTAGTATCCCCCGGACAAATGCGAGGGCTTTCTTT
CDR3 protein: CASSIPRTNARAFF

CDR3 length: 12
V gene: TRBV6-5
J gene: TRBJ2-5
D gene: TRBD1
clone size: NA
CDR3 DNA: TGTGCCAGCAGTTATCACAGGGGGACCCAGTACTTC
CDR3 protein: CASSYHRGTQYF

CDR3 length: 15
V gene: TRBV7-9
J gene: TRBJ2-3
D gene: TRBD1
clone size: NA
CDR3 DNA: TGTGCCAGCAGCCTAAGACAGGGCTACACAGATACGCAGTATTTT
CDR3 protein: CASSLRQGYTDTQYF

CDR3 length: 16
V gene: TRBV7-8
J gene: TRBJ2-1
D gene: TRBD2
clone size: NA
CDR3 DNA: TGTGCCAGCAGCTTAGGCGGGAGGGCCGGTTACAATGAGCAGTTCTTC
CDR3 protein: CASSLGGRAGYNEQFF

CDR3 length: 15
V gene: TRBV6-1
J gene: TRBJ2-7
D gene: TRBD2
clone size: NA
CDR3 DNA: TGTGCCAGCAGTGAAGGGGTTAGCGGGATTAGCGAGCAGTACTTC
CDR3 protein: CASSEGVSGISEQYF

CDR3 length: 12
V gene: TRBV5-1
J gene: TRBJ2-1
D gene: NA
clone size: NA
CDR3 DNA: TGCGCCAGCAGCTTGGGGGGCCACGATAACATCTTC
CDR3 protein: CASSLGGHDNIF

CDR3 length: 17
V gene: TRBV28
J gene: TRBJ1-2
D gene: NA
clone size: NA
CDR3 DNA: TGTGCCAGCAGTTTAGACATTCGGACGACGGGGAACTATGGCTACACCTTC
CDR3 protein: CASSLDIRTTGNYGYTF

CDR3 length: 17
V gene: TRBV5-1
J gene: TRBJ2-7
D gene: TRBD2
clone size: NA
CDR3 DNA: TGCGCCAGCAGCTCGGGACTAGCGGCAGGAGGTCCGAACGAGCAGTACTTC
CDR3 protein: CASSSGLAAGGPNEQYF

CDR3 length: 14
V gene: TRBV10-2
J gene: TRBJ1-2
D gene: TRBD1
clone size: NA
CDR3 DNA: TGCGCCAGCATGCCGGGACAGCGGAGTAATGGCTACACCTTC
CDR3 protein: CASMPGQRSNGYTF

CDR3 length: 17
V gene: TRBV5-5
J gene: TRBJ2-1
D gene: NA
clone size: NA
CDR3 DNA: TGTGCCAGCAGCTCCTGGACCGCGGCTCTAACCTACAATGAGCAGTTCTTC
CDR3 protein: CASSSWTAALTYNEQFF

CDR3 length: 15
V gene: TRBV28
J gene: TRBJ2-7
D gene: TRBD1
clone size: few
CDR3 DNA: TGTGCCAGCAGTCCTCGGGACAGGGCCTCGGTTGGGCAGTACTTC
CDR3 protein: CASSPRDRASVGQYF

CDR3 length: 13
V gene: TRBV28
J gene: TRBJ2-7
D gene: NA
clone size: NA
CDR3 DNA: TGTGCCAGCAGTTTTCAGCCAAACTACGAGCAGTACTTC
CDR3 protein: CASSFQPNYEQYF

CDR3 length: 16
V gene: TRBV7-8
J gene: TRBJ2-2
D gene: NA
clone size: NA
CDR3 DNA: TGTGCCAGCAGCTCCCTCCGGACAGCCACCACCGGGGAGCTGTTTTTT
CDR3 protein: CASSSLRTATTGELFF

CDR3 length: 13
V gene: TRBV18
J gene: TRBJ1-1
D gene: TRBD1
clone size: NA
CDR3 DNA: TGTGCCAGCTCACCAGGGGACAGCACTGAAGCTTTCTTT
CDR3 protein: CASSPGDSTEAFF

CDR3 length: 14
V gene: TRBV5-4
J gene: TRBJ2-3
D gene: NA
clone size: NA
CDR3 DNA: TGTGCCAGCAGCTCACCCACAGGGCCAGATACGCAGTATTTT
CDR3 protein: CASSSPTGPDTQYF

CDR3 length: 16
V gene: TRBV4-1
J gene: TRBJ2-6
D gene: TRBD2
clone size: NA
CDR3 DNA: TGCGCCAGCAAGGCGGGGGGGGATTCTGGGGCCAACGTCCTGACTTTC
CDR3 protein: CASKAGGDSGANVLTF

CDR3 length: 13
V gene: TRBV27
J gene: TRBJ2-7
D gene: TRBD1
clone size: NA
CDR3 DNA: TGTGCCAGCTCGAATAGACAGGGTAGCGAGCAGTACTTC
CDR3 protein: CASSNRQGSEQYF

CDR3 length: 15
V gene: TRBV6-1
J gene: TRBJ2-7
D gene: TRBD2
clone size: NA
CDR3 DNA: TGTGCCAGCAGTGAGGGACTAGCGGGCTTATACGAGCAGTACTTC
CDR3 protein: CASSEGLAGLYEQYF

CDR3 length: 14
V gene: TRBV6-5
J gene: TRBJ2-7
D gene: NA
clone size: NA
CDR3 DNA: TGTGCCAGCACCGTCGGTCTGAGGACCTACGAGCAGTACTTC
CDR3 protein: CASTVGLRTYEQYF

CDR3 length: 16
V gene: TRBV23-1
J gene: TRBJ2-5
D gene: NA
clone size: NA
CDR3 DNA: TGCGCCAGCAGACTTAAGAAGGGGGGATTCCAAGAGACCCAGTACTTC
CDR3 protein: CASRLKKGGFQETQYF

CDR3 length: 16
V gene: TRBV5-1
J gene: TRBJ2-1
D gene: NA
clone size: NA
CDR3 DNA: TGCGCCAGCAGCTTGACGAGCGGTACCGGGGGCAATGAGCAGTTCTTC
CDR3 protein: CASSLTSGTGGNEQFF

CDR3 length: 13
V gene: TRBV6-1
J gene: TRBJ1-2
D gene: NA
clone size: NA
CDR3 DNA: TGTGCCAGCAGCCGACAGGCACAGGGAGGCTACACCTTC
CDR3 protein: CASSRQAQGGYTF

CDR3 length: 16
V gene: TRBV28
J gene: TRBJ1-5
D gene: NA
clone size: few
CDR3 DNA: TGTGCCAGCAGTTTGGCCCGACGGTATAGCAATCAGCCCCAGCATTTT
CDR3 protein: CASSLARRYSNQPQHF

CDR3 length: 13
V gene: TRBV5-1
J gene: TRBJ2-2
D gene: NA
clone size: NA
CDR3 DNA: TGCGCCAGCAGCCTGCCTCCCACCGGGGAGCTGTTTTTT
CDR3 protein: CASSLPPTGELFF